One sample yielded the 15 T cell receptor beta chains listed below, sequenced in a study of vaccination and CD4 T cells after COVID-19. These receptors lack a known antigen. Sequencing of cultured CD4+ T cell DNA used the Oncomine TCR Beta short-read assay. TCRdb re-analysed the PCR reads in MiXCR, keeping a single row per CDR3 protein. The repertoire holds about 15,000 distinct CDR3 sequences, with 55% to 85% as singletons. This sample's treatment: roughly 11-day PBMC culture with coronavirus spike peptide pools or control peptides (ViraFEST assay). The specimen was CD4+ T cells from blood, cultured in vitro. The receptors stem from a human donor who had recovered from COVID-19.

The V call is TRBV11-2, the J call TRBJ1-2, with D possibly matching TRBD1 (5 bases). Germline CDR1 is SGHAT and CDR2 is FQNNGV. The CDR3 is 13 amino acids. V lost 5 bases and J 7 bases, leaving 14 bases between the germline ends. CDR3 in amino acids: CASSGTKRGGYTF. The CDR3 DNA reads as TGTGCCAGCAGCGGGACGAAAAGGGGTGGCTACACCTTC. The variable domain in full, with the rest retrieved from reference TRBV11-2 and TRBJ1-2, is EAGVAQSPRYKIIEKRQSVAFWCNPISGHATLYWYQQILGQGPKLLIQFQNNGVVDDSQLPKDRFSAERLKGVDSTLKIQPAKLEDSAVYLCASSGTKRGGYTFGSGTRLTVV.

The rearrangement links TRBV6-2 or TRBV6-3 to TRBJ2-3; D is perhaps TRBD2 (6 bases). The ends were cut back, 5 bases at V and 2 bases at J, with 11 bases in the middle. The CDR3 totals 14 residues. Per the germline V gene, CDR1 is MNHEY and CDR2 is SVGEGT. CDR3 nucleotide sequence: TGTGCCAGCAGTGGACTAATTCCCACAGATACGCAGTATTTT. It is translated as CASSGLIPTDTQYF.

The count of this clonotype is one. The V gene is TRBV6-2 or TRBV6-3, the J gene TRBJ1-1, with no clear D. The CDR3 totals 14 residues. Germline CDR1 and CDR2: MNHEY and SVGEGT. V shed 4 bases and J shed 0 bases, with 9 bases lying between them. The CDR3 sequence is CASSFPPLNTEAFF. The DNA of the CDR3 is TGTGCCAGCAGTTTCCCCCCTTTGAACACTGAAGCTTTCTTT.

J is TRBJ1-2 and V is TRBV28, with TRBD1 matching 8 bases. The length of the CDR3 is 13 residues. The ends lost 5 bases at V and 4 bases at J; junction bases unmatched: 3. Germline CDR1 is MDHEN and CDR2 is SYDVKM. Here the CDR3 reads CASSQDRVYGYTF. DNA of the CDR3: TGTGCCAGCAGTCAGGACAGGGTCTATGGCTACACCTTC.

This rearrangement joins TRBV24-1 to TRBJ1-1, with TRBD1 matching 10 bases. V was pared by 4 bases and J by 1 base, with 5 bases of the junction left unmatched. The CDR3 is 16 amino acids. The V gene's germline CDR1 is KGHDR and CDR2 SFDVKD. CDR3 sequence (DNA): TGTGCCACCAGTGAGGGACAGGGGAAGGGGAACACTGAAGCTTTCTTT. Protein product: CATSEGQGKGNTEAFF.

The chain uses TRBV2 and TRBJ2-3, with 11 bases aligning to TRBD2. J gave up 5 bases and V 6 bases, and 4 bases lay outside the gene matches. CDR1 is SNHLY, CDR2 FYNNEI, per germline. This CDR3 is built from 14 residues. This CDR3 is CASSYGLAGDTQYF. DNA of the CDR3: TGTGCCAGCAGCTATGGACTAGCGGGAGATACGCAGTATTTT.

Only a few counts were recorded for this clonotype. V and J are TRBV15 and TRBJ1-5; D call uncertain. The germline V gene has CDR1 LNHNV and CDR2 YYDKDF (reference sequence). The V end lost 3 bases, the J end lost 5 bases, and 17 bases lay between the germline ends. CDR3 size: 16 residues. The DNA of the CDR3 is TGTGCCACCAGCAGGGCGGTGGTGAAGGCCGATCAGCCCCAGCATTTT. This encodes CATSRAVVKADQPQHF.

The J gene is TRBJ2-7, the V gene TRBV7-2; 14 nucleotides agree with TRBD2. Trimming cost V 9 bases and J 3 bases; bases outside gene matches: 1. The germline gives CDR1 SGHTA, CDR2 FQGNSA. The CDR3 consists of 13 residues. The CDR3 DNA sequence: TGTGCCAGAGGACTAGCGGGAGGCTACGAGCAGTACTTC. Its protein is CARGLAGGYEQYF.

In its sample, this clonotype was seen a few times. The chain couples TRBV20-1 to TRBJ2-5; either TRBD1 or TRBD2 may fit D (6 bases each). CDR1 and CDR2 from the germline V gene are DFQATT and SNEGSKA (reference sequence). V was pared by 6 bases and J by 4 bases, with 18 bases between. The CDR3 is 14 residues long. The CDR3 DNA follows: TGCAGTGCCGCCCCCCAGGGGCGGGGAGAGACCCAGTACTTC. This encodes CSAAPQGRGETQYF.

The CDR3 loop is CASSPRAEGYGYTF. In DNA, the CDR3 is TGTGCCAGCAGCCCCAGGGCCGAGGGCTATGGCTACACCTTC. The V gene is TRBV7-3, the J gene TRBJ1-2; a possible D gene is TRBD1 (5 bases). Trimming shortened V by 5 bases and J by 4 bases, and 14 bases separated the two germline ends. CDR1 is SGHTA, CDR2 FQGTGA, per germline. This CDR3 region has 14 residues.

The genes are TRBV20-1 and TRBJ2-3; 9 bases are a match to TRBD1. After removal of 3 bases from V and 3 bases from J, the junction contained 4 bases not matched to a gene. Per germline, CDR1 DFQATT and CDR2 SNEGSKA (reference sequence). The CDR3 is 14 residues long. CDR3 sequence reads: CSASRDRETDTQYF. The CDR3 nucleotides are TGCAGTGCTAGCAGGGACAGGGAAACAGATACGCAGTATTTT.

A remark on this clonotype: A junction boundary mismatches the germline segment, possibly from a read error. The J gene is TRBJ1-2, the V gene TRBV15, with D unclear. There are 14 residues in the CDR3. CDR1 and CDR2 (germline): LNHNV, YYDKDF (reference sequence). The CDR3 coding sequence is TGTGCCACCACCAGAGATTCGAAGTTCTATGGCTACACCTTC. Encoded protein: CATTRDSKFYGYTF.

This clonotype was recorded a few times. CDR3 sequence (DNA): TGTGCCAGCAGCCCCGGTGAGCAGCCCCAGCATTTT. Protein: CASSPGEQPQHF. The chain is built from TRBV11-2 and TRBJ1-5; D uncertain. Germline-derived CDR1 and CDR2 are SGHAT and FQNNGV. Trimming took 5 bases from V and 7 from J, leaving 9 bases between them. The CDR3 is 12 amino acids.

J is TRBJ2-7 and V is TRBV18; no definite D call. Trimming pared 4 bases from V and 7 bases from J, leaving 17 bases between. Per the germline V gene, CDR1 is KGHSH and CDR2 is LQKENI. The CDR3 is 14 residues long. This CDR3 reads CASSLGPIAWEQYF. CDR3 in DNA: TGTGCCAGCTCACTAGGACCTATCGCTTGGGAGCAGTACTTC.

The chain has TRBV10-3 and TRBJ2-3; perhaps TRBD2 as D (5 bases). The CDR3 spans 16 residues. CDR1 and CDR2 from the germline V gene are ENHRY and SYGVKD. Trimming stripped 3 bases from V and 5 bases from J, with 18 bases between. In nucleotides, the CDR3 is TGTGCCATCAGTGAAGGAGGCAGACTACGGGTAGATACGCAGTATTTT. Protein sequence: CAISEGGRLRVDTQYF.